These T cell receptor beta chains were read from a single sample in a study of shared clonotypes between healthy human individuals. The data were produced by immunoSEQ multiplex PCR, yet TCRdb's version contains in-frame clones alone and is incomplete. The sample lists hundreds of thousands of clones, about 95% occurring once. Source material: naive CD8+ T cells sorted from blood. Receptor source: a young woman in good health. Both conserved end residues are part of each CDR3. D genes are given only for firm matches. Some rows have no size entry. The others give once, few or many, or a class for an expanded clone.

d_call,j_call,v_call,clone_size,cdr3_aa,cdr3_nt
-,TRBJ2-3,TRBV27,-,CASSFGGGVDTQYF,TGTGCCAGCAGTTTCGGGGGAGGTGTAGATACGCAGTATTTT
-,TRBJ2-2,TRBV9,-,CASTSNTGELFF,TGTGCCAGCACGTCGAACACCGGGGAGCTGTTTTTT
TRBD2,TRBJ2-3,TRBV27,-,CASSPQWDSGGGTDTQYF,TGTGCCAGCAGTCCCCAGTGGGATAGCGGGGGCGGCACAGATACGCAGTATTTT
-,TRBJ1-2,TRBV7-9,-,CASTHQAPYYGYTF,TGTGCCAGCACCCACCAGGCACCCTACTATGGCTACACCTTC
-,TRBJ2-1,TRBV28,-,CASSLVDSHITINEQFF,TGTGCCAGCAGTTTAGTGGACAGCCATATTACTATCAATGAGCAGTTCTTC
TRBD2,TRBJ2-3,TRBV27,-,CASSTPREGLNTQYF,TGTGCCAGCTCCACCCCCCGGGAGGGCCTTAATACGCAGTATTTT
TRBD2,TRBJ2-2,TRBV9,-,CASSLSGRAPGELFF,TGTGCCAGCAGCCTTAGCGGGAGGGCCCCCGGGGAGCTGTTTTTT
-,TRBJ2-7,TRBV19,-,CASSSRGSGYEQYF,TGTGCCAGTAGTTCGAGGGGTTCGGGCTACGAGCAGTACTTC
-,TRBJ1-1,TRBV9,-,CASSVASGFPMNTEAFF,TGTGCCAGCAGCGTAGCGAGTGGGTTCCCCATGAACACTGAAGCTTTCTTT
TRBD1,TRBJ2-5,TRBV29-1,-,CSVEFRDRGQRETQYF,TGCAGCGTTGAATTCCGGGACAGGGGGCAGCGAGAGACCCAGTACTTC
-,TRBJ2-7,TRBV12-5,few,CASGLSGREQYF,TGTGCTAGTGGCTTGTCAGGGCGCGAGCAGTACTTC
-,TRBJ1-5,TRBV28,-,CASSSTGANQPQHF,TGTGCCAGCAGTTCCACGGGGGCCAATCAGCCCCAGCATTTT
-,TRBJ2-5,TRBV30,-,CAWSRLQETQYF,TGTGCCTGGAGTAGGCTCCAAGAGACCCAGTACTTC
-,TRBJ1-1,TRBV6-1,-,CASSEGVNPVNTEAFF,TGTGCCAGCAGTGAAGGGGTCAACCCCGTGAACACTGAAGCTTTCTTT
TRBD2,TRBJ2-1,TRBV2,once,CASSYLPGLVNEQFF,TGTGCCAGCAGTTACTTACCGGGACTAGTGAATGAGCAGTTCTTC
-,TRBJ1-2,TRBV15,-,CATSRDEGYTF,TGTGCCACCAGCAGAGATGAGGGCTACACCTTC
-,TRBJ1-5,TRBV4-1,-,CASSQRSGLLNQPQHF,TGCGCCAGCAGCCAGCGGTCAGGACTTTTGAATCAGCCCCAGCATTTT
TRBD2,TRBJ2-7,TRBV7-8,-,CASSPGLAGSIGYEQYF,TGTGCCAGCAGCCCCGGACTAGCGGGAAGTATTGGATACGAGCAGTACTTC
TRBD1,TRBJ1-6,TRBV7-9,-,CASRQGSNSPLHF,TGTGCCAGCAGACAGGGGAGTAATTCACCCCTCCACTTT
-,TRBJ1-1,TRBV5-1,-,CASSLARTPGGTEAFF,TGCGCCAGCAGCTTGGCTCGGACCCCTGGGGGCACTGAAGCTTTCTTT
TRBD1,TRBJ1-5,TRBV28,-,CASGGQGYQPQHF,TGTGCCAGCGGAGGACAGGGGTATCAGCCCCAGCATTTT
TRBD1,TRBJ2-7,TRBV11-2,-,CASSQIRGRLEQYF,TGTGCCAGCAGCCAGATCAGGGGGCGTCTCGAGCAGTACTTC
-,TRBJ1-1,TRBV2,-,CASSEPDRALNTEAFF,TGTGCCAGCAGTGAACCTGACAGAGCCTTGAACACTGAAGCTTTCTTT
-,TRBJ2-7,TRBV27,-,CASSSPGGSHVYEQYF,TGTGCCAGCAGTTCCCCCGGGGGTTCTCACGTATACGAGCAGTACTTC
-,TRBJ2-1,TRBV27,-,CASSPKGGAYNEQFF,TGTGCCAGCAGTCCCAAGGGGGGAGCCTACAATGAGCAGTTCTTC
TRBD1,TRBJ2-7,TRBV11-2,-,CASSSRDRGLYEQYF,TGTGCCAGCAGCTCCCGGGACAGGGGGTTGTACGAGCAGTACTTC
-,TRBJ2-7,TRBV5-1,-,CASSPSDRYPYEQYF,TGCGCCAGCAGCCCCAGTGACAGGTACCCCTACGAGCAGTACTTC
TRBD1,TRBJ2-7,TRBV6-6,-,CASSSRDSLLGEQYF,TGTGCCAGCAGTAGCCGGGACAGCTTATTGGGGGAGCAGTACTTC
-,TRBJ1-1,TRBV4-2,-,CASSHGQGGSEAFF,TGTGCCAGCAGCCATGGGCAGGGAGGGTCTGAAGCTTTCTTT
TRBD2,TRBJ2-1,TRBV7-6,-,CASTLTGGGYNEQFF,TGTGCCAGCACCTTGACGGGAGGGGGCTACAATGAGCAGTTCTTC
TRBD1,TRBJ2-1,TRBV28,-,CATDGTGGFNEQFF,TGTGCCACCGACGGGACAGGGGGCTTCAATGAGCAGTTCTTC
TRBD2,TRBJ2-5,TRBV28,-,CASIYRDRVGLAGGFGETQYF,TGTGCCAGCATCTACCGGGACAGGGTCGGACTAGCGGGAGGGTTCGGGGAGACCCAGTACTTC
-,TRBJ2-3,TRBV9,-,CASSSGERTTDTQYF,TGTGCCAGCAGCTCAGGGGAGCGGACCACAGATACGCAGTATTTT
TRBD2,TRBJ2-5,TRBV9,-,CASTFSGRAAETQYF,TGTGCCAGCACCTTTAGCGGGAGGGCCGCGGAGACCCAGTACTTC
-,TRBJ2-7,TRBV4-1,-,CASSQGSFSYEQYF,TGCGCCAGCAGCCAAGGGAGTTTTTCCTACGAGCAGTACTTC
-,TRBJ2-7,TRBV5-1,-,CASSQSSGTSREQYF,TGCGCCAGCAGCCAATCCTCAGGGACCTCTCGAGAGCAGTACTTC
-,TRBJ1-2,TRBV27,-,CASSLGGGLRGYTF,TGTGCCAGCAGTTTGGGCGGAGGGCTTAGGGGCTACACCTTC
TRBD2,TRBJ2-1,TRBV16,-,CASSQGLANNEQFF,TGTGCCAGCAGCCAAGGACTAGCTAACAATGAGCAGTTCTTC
TRBD2,TRBJ2-1,TRBV19,-,CASSIVGGDEQFF,TGTGCCAGTAGTATTGTGGGAGGGGATGAGCAGTTCTTC
TRBD2,TRBJ2-1,TRBV19,-,CASSISSGGYNEQFF,TGTGCCAGTAGTATCTCTAGCGGGGGTTACAATGAGCAGTTCTTC
TRBD2,TRBJ2-1,TRBV15,once,CATSREFSGSSNNEQFF,TGTGCCACCAGCAGAGAGTTTAGCGGGAGCAGTAACAATGAGCAGTTCTTC
TRBD2,TRBJ2-3,TRBV27,once,CASSLGRVRVEDTQYF,TGTGCCAGCAGTCTGGGGAGGGTCCGGGTTGAAGATACGCAGTATTTT
-,TRBJ2-3,TRBV2,-,CASSDIFGTSTDTQYF,TGTGCCAGCAGTGATATCTTCGGAACTAGCACAGATACGCAGTATTTT
-,TRBJ2-2,TRBV18,-,CASSPPKISGELFF,TGTGCCAGCTCACCACCGAAGATCTCCGGGGAGCTGTTTTTT
-,TRBJ1-1,TRBV30,-,CAWKRGRTEAFF,TGTGCCTGGAAAAGGGGAAGGACTGAAGCTTTCTTT
-,TRBJ2-3,TRBV27,-,CASSLADTQYF,TGTGCCAGCAGTTTGGCAGATACGCAGTATTTT
-,TRBJ2-1,TRBV28,-,CASSLVRYNEQFF,TGTGCCAGCAGTTTGGTCAGATACAATGAGCAGTTCTTC
-,TRBJ1-3,TRBV28,-,CASSLSGGYGNTIYF,TGTGCCAGCAGTTTATCTGGGGGCTACGGAAACACCATATATTTT
-,TRBJ2-7,TRBV28,once,CASSLQGYEQYF,TGTGCCAGCAGCCTACAGGGCTACGAGCAGTACTTC
-,TRBJ2-3,TRBV5-1,-,CASSLERGTTDTQYF,TGCGCCAGCAGCTTGGAACGTGGGACCACAGATACGCAGTATTTT
-,TRBJ1-1,TRBV18,-,CASSVGPGGITEAFF,TGTGCCAGCTCGGTCGGTCCGGGCGGGATCACTGAAGCTTTCTTT
-,TRBJ1-1,TRBV13,-,CASTGLGNTEAFF,TGTGCCAGCACGGGATTGGGGAACACTGAAGCTTTCTTT
-,TRBJ2-7,TRBV10-2,-,CASSEQGARDYEQYF,TGCGCCAGCAGTGAGCAAGGGGCCCGGGACTACGAGCAGTACTTC
TRBD2,TRBJ2-1,TRBV7-6,-,CASSPQASGTYNEQFF,TGTGCCAGCAGCCCCCAGGCGAGCGGGACCTACAATGAGCAGTTCTTC
-,TRBJ2-7,TRBV7-2,-,CASSLRGNREQYF,TGTGCCAGCAGCTTACGGGGGAATCGAGAGCAGTACTTC
-,TRBJ1-5,TRBV6-5,once,CASSYRGDSNQPQHF,TGTGCCAGCAGTTACAGAGGTGATAGCAATCAGCCCCAGCATTTT
-,TRBJ2-7,TRBV28,-,CASSLPDGIAYEQYF,TGTGCCAGCAGTTTACCGGACGGGATCGCCTACGAGCAGTACTTC
-,TRBJ2-5,TRBV7-2,-,CASSFPLEETQYF,TGTGCCAGCAGCTTTCCTCTGGAAGAGACCCAGTACTTC
-,TRBJ2-3,TRBV5-6,-,CASSLGRVGQYF,TGTGCCAGCAGCTTGGGGAGAGTGGGGCAGTATTTT
-,TRBJ2-1,TRBV25-1,-,CASSEWGSYNEQFF,TGTGCCAGCAGTGAATGGGGCTCCTACAATGAGCAGTTCTTC